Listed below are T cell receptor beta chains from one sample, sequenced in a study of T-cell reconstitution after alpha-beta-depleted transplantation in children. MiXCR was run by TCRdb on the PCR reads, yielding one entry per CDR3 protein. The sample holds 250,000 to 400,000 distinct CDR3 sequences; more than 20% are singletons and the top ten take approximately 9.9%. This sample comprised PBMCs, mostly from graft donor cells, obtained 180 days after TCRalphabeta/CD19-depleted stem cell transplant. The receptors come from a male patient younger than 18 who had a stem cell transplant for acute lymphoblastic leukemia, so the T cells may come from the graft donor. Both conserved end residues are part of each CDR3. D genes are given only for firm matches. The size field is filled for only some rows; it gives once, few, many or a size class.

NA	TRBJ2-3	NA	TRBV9	CASSVRGHPSTDTQYF	TGTGCCAGCAGCGTAAGGGGCCATCCAAGCACAGATACGCAGTATTTT
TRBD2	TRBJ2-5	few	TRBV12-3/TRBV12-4	CASSITGTGGETQYF	TGTGCCAGCAGCATAACCGGGACGGGAGGAGAGACCCAGTACTTC
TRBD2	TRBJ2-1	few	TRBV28	CASSFPSTGLAGGRNEQFF	TGTGCCAGCAGTTTCCCTAGTACGGGACTAGCGGGAGGGCGTAATGAGCAGTTCTTC
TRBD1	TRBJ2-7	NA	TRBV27	CASSLTGGDLEQYF	TGTGCCAGCAGTCTGACAGGGGGGGACTTGGAGCAGTACTTC
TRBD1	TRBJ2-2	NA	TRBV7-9	CASSLWDRNTGELFF	TGTGCCAGCAGCTTATGGGACAGGAACACCGGGGAGCTGTTTTTT
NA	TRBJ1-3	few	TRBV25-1	CASSDPGGGNTIYF	TGTGCCAGCAGTGATCCCGGGGGAGGAAACACCATATATTTT
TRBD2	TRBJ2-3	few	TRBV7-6	CASSVPTSGEWTDTQYF	TGTGCCAGCAGCGTCCCAACTAGCGGGGAGTGGACAGATACGCAGTATTTT
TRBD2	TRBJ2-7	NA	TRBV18	CASSPHLAGGPYEQYF	TGTGCCAGCTCACCACATTTAGCGGGAGGGCCCTACGAGCAGTACTTC
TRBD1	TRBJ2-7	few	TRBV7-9	CASSGTGPYEQYF	TGTGCCAGCAGCGGGACAGGTCCCTACGAGCAGTACTTC
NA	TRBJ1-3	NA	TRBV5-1	CAHRGSAGNTIYF	TGCGCCCACCGAGGCAGCGCTGGAAACACCATATATTTT
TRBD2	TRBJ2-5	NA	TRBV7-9	CASSLAGGLADQETQYF	TGTGCCAGCAGCTTAGCGGGGGGACTAGCGGATCAAGAGACCCAGTACTTC
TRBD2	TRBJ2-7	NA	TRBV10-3	CAISSTSGREKLYF	TGTGCCATCAGTTCGACTAGCGGGAGAGAGAAGCTGTACTTC
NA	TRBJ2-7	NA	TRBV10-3	CAISWTGYEQYF	TGTGCCATCAGTTGGACTGGCTACGAGCAGTACTTC
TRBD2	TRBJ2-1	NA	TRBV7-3	CASSPSRASGLNEQFF	TGTGCCAGCAGCCCCTCACGGGCTAGCGGCCTCAATGAGCAGTTCTTC
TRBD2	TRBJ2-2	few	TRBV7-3	CASSFRTSDRAGELFF	TGTGCCAGCAGCTTTCGCACTAGCGACCGTGCCGGGGAGCTGTTTTTT
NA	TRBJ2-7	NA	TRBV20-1	CSATDSSPYEQYF	TGCAGTGCTACAGACTCTTCACCCTACGAGCAGTACTTC
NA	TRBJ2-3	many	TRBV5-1	CASSLAGDRPLTDTQYF	TGCGCCAGCAGCTTGGCAGGGGATCGTCCCCTCACAGATACGCAGTATTTT
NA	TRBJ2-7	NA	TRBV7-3	CASSRTTGEQYF	TGTGCCAGCAGCCGTACAACAGGGGAGCAGTACTTC
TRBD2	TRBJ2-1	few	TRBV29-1	CSVRTSGTYNEQFF	TGCAGCGTCCGGACTAGCGGGACCTACAATGAGCAGTTCTTC
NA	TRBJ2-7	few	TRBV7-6	CASTPIGPAFSSYEQYF	TGTGCCAGCACCCCTATCGGTCCAGCGTTCAGCTCCTACGAGCAGTACTTC
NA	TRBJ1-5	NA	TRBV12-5	CASGSQPQHF	TGTGCTAGTGGTTCACAGCCCCAGCATTTT
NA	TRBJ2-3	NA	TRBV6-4	CASSARSLGDTQYF	TGTGCCAGCAGTGCCCGGTCTTTGGGAGATACGCAGTATTTT
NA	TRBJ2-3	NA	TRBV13	CASRRAVTTDTQYF	TGTGCCAGCAGGAGGGCAGTCACCACAGATACGCAGTATTTT
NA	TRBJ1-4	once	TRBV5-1	CASSLPDGSTNEKLFF	TGCGCCAGCAGCCTTCCGGACGGGTCAACTAATGAAAAACTGTTTTTT
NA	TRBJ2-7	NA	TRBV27	CASQPGRMTYEQYF	TGTGCCAGCCAACCGGGACGGATGACCTACGAGCAGTACTTC
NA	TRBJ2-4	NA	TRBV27	CASSSLFRRATKNIQYF	TGTGCCAGCAGTTCCCTTTTTCGTAGGGCAACCAAAAACATTCAGTACTTC
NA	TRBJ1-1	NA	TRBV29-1	CSVENAGSTEAFF	TGCAGCGTTGAAAACGCCGGGTCCACTGAAGCTTTCTTT
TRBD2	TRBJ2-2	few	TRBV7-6	CASSSRTSGRTNTGELFF	TGTGCCAGCAGCTCCCGGACTAGCGGGAGAACGAACACCGGGGAGCTGTTTTTT
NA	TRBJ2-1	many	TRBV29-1	CSPGPWGNEQFF	TGCAGCCCGGGACCCTGGGGTAATGAGCAGTTCTTC
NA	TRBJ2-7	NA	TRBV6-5	CASSYGVGSYEQYF	TGTGCCAGCAGTTACGGGGTCGGCTCCTACGAGCAGTACTTC
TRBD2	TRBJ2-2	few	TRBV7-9	CASSLAWTSGNTGELFF	TGTGCCAGCAGCTTAGCTTGGACTAGCGGGAATACCGGGGAGCTGTTTTTT
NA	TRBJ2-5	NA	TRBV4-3	CASSQGLGAGEETQYF	TGCGCCAGCAGCCAGGGCTTGGGGGCTGGGGAAGAGACCCAGTACTTC
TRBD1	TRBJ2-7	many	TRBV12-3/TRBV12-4	CASSLLGGQGTYEQYF	TGTGCCAGCAGTTTACTCGGTGGACAGGGAACCTACGAGCAGTACTTC
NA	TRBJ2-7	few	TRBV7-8	CASSLRQDPYEQYF	TGTGCCAGCAGCTTGAGGCAGGACCCCTACGAGCAGTACTTC
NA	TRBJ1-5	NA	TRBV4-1	CASSHHDSSNQPQHF	TGCGCCAGCAGCCATCACGACAGTAGCAATCAGCCCCAGCATTTT
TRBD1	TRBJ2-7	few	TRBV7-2	CASSVRQGIAYEQYF	TGTGCCAGCAGCGTCCGACAGGGTATAGCCTACGAGCAGTACTTC
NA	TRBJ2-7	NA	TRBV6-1	CASRARTYEQYF	TGTGCCAGCAGGGCCAGGACCTACGAGCAGTACTTC
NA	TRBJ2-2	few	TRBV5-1	CASSSGQNTGELFF	TGCGCCAGCAGCTCGGGACAGAACACCGGGGAGCTGTTTTTT
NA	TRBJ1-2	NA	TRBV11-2	CASSLGLKGYGYTF	TGTGCCAGCAGCTTAGGCCTTAAAGGCTATGGCTACACCTTC
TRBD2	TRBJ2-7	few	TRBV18	CASSHLGLAGAPPYEQYF	TGTGCCAGCTCACACTTGGGACTAGCGGGGGCCCCACCCTACGAGCAGTACTTC
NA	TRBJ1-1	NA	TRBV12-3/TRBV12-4	CASTPSAGQAFF	TGTGCCAGCACGCCCTCGGCAGGGCAAGCTTTCTTT
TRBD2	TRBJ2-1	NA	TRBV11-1	CASSLRLAGRHEQLF	TGTGCCAGCAGCCTTAGACTAGCGGGGAGACATGAGCAGCTCTTC
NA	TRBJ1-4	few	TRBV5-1	CASSQDITMEKLFF	TGCGCCAGCAGCCAGGATATAACGATGGAAAAACTGTTTTTT
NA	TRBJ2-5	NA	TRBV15	CATSRGGPGAYQETQYF	TGTGCCACCAGCAGAGGGGGACCCGGGGCGTACCAAGAGACCCAGTACTTC
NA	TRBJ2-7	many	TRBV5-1	CASSLGDISYEQYF	TGCGCCAGCAGCTTAGGTGACATTTCCTACGAGCAGTACTTC
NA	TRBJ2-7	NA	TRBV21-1	CASSSGVRGAYEQYF	TGTGCCAGCAGCTCAGGGGTCCGGGGAGCCTACGAGCAGTACTTC
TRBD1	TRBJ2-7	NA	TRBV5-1	CASSFGQGIVEQYF	TGCGCCAGCAGCTTTGGACAGGGGATCGTCGAGCAGTACTTC